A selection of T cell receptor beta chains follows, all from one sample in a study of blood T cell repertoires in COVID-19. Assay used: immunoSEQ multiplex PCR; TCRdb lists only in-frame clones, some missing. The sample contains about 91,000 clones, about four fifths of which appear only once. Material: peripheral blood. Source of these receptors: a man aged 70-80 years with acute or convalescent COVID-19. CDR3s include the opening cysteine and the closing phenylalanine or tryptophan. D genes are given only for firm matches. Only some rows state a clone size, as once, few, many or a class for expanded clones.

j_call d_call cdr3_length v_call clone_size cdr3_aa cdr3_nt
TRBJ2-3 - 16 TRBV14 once CASSQDSGASTDTQYF TGTGCCAGCAGCCAAGATTCAGGGGCGAGTACCGATACGCAGTATTTT
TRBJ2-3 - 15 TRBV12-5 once CASGLGSGVRDTQYF TGTGCTAGTGGACTCGGGTCGGGAGTGAGAGATACGCAGTATTTT
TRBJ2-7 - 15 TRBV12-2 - CASRPGQRGIYEQYF TGTGCAAGTCGCCCGGGACAGCGCGGTATCTACGAGCAGTACTTC
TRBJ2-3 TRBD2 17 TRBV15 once CATSRAPLLWGGDTQYF TGTGCCACCAGCAGAGCCCCGTTATTGTGGGGGGGGGATACGCAGTATTTT
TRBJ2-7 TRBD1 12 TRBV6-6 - CASRTGSYEQYF TGTGCCAGCAGGACAGGGTCCTACGAGCAGTACTTC
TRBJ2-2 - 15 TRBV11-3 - CASSLGGHLTGELFF TGTGCCAGCAGCTTAGGGGGACATCTCACCGGGGAGCTGTTTTTT
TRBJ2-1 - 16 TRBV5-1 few CASSLKQPSSYNEQFF TGCGCCAGCAGCTTGAAGCAGCCTAGCTCCTACAATGAGCAGTTCTTC
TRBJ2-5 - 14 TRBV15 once CATSRAQGIETQYF TGTGCCACCAGCAGAGCTCAGGGAATAGAGACCCAGTACTTC
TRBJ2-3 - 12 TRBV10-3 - CAISESRDTQYF TGTGCCATCAGTGAGTCGAGAGATACGCAGTATTTT
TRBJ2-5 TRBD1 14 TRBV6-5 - CASTLDRGRETQYF TGTGCCAGCACCCTAGACAGGGGACGAGAGACCCAGTACTTC
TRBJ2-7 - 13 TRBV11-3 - CASSLGSESEQYF TGTGCCAGCAGCTTAGGGTCGGAGAGCGAGCAGTACTTC
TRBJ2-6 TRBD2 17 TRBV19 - CASSVRLAGVGANVLTF TGTGCCAGTAGTGTCAGGTTAGCGGGAGTTGGGGCCAACGTCCTGACTTTC
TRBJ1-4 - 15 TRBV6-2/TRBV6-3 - CASSYSASGAEKLFF TGTGCCAGCAGTTACTCGGCGAGTGGGGCTGAAAAACTGTTTTTT
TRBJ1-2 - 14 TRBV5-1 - CASSLEGQGNGYTF TGCGCCAGCAGCTTGGAGGGGCAGGGGAATGGCTACACCTTC
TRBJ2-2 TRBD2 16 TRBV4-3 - CASSQLIAGDPGELFF TGCGCCAGCAGCCAACTCATAGCGGGAGATCCCGGGGAGCTGTTTTTT
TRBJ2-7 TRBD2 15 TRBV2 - CASRADGGRVDEQYF TGTGCCAGCAGGGCGGACGGCGGGAGGGTTGACGAGCAGTACTTC
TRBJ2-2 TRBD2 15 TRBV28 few CASSLLGGSTGELFF TGTGCCAGCAGTTTATTAGGCGGGAGCACCGGGGAGCTGTTTTTT
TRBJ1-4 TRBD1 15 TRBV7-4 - CASSRTGTVEEKLFF TGTGCCAGCAGTCGGACCGGGACAGTGGAGGAAAAACTGTTTTTT
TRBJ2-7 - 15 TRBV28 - CASTKGGGSDYEQYF TGTGCCAGCACCAAAGGGGGAGGGTCTGACTACGAGCAGTACTTC
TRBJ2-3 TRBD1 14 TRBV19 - CASSETGTTDTQYF TGTGCCAGTAGTGAGACAGGGACCACAGATACGCAGTATTTT
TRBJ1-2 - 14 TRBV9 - CASSVVGTHYGYTF TGTGCCAGCAGCGTAGTGGGGACTCACTATGGCTACACCTTC
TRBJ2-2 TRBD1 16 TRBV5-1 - CASSALRDRGTGELFF TGCGCCAGCAGCGCACTCCGGGACAGAGGCACCGGGGAGCTGTTTTTT